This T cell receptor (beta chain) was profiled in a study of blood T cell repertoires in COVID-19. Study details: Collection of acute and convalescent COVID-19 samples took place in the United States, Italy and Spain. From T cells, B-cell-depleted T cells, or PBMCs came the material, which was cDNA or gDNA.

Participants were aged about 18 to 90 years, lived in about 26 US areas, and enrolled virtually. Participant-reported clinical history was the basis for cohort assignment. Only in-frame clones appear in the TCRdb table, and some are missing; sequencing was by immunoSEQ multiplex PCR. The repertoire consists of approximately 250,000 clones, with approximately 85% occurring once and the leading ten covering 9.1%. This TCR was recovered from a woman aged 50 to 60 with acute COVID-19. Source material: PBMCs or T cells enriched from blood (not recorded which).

The CDR3 here is CASLRGERGTDTQYF. CDR3 nucleotides: TGTGCCAGCCTCCGGGGGGAGCGGGGCACAGATACGCAGTATTTT. V usage is TRBV7-9 and J usage is TRBJ2-3; the match to TRBD2 covers 7 bases. Trimming took 8 bases from V and 1 from J; bases not matched to a gene: 9. The CDR3 consists of 15 residues. CDR1 and CDR2 from the germline V gene are SEHNR and FQNEAQ (reference sequence).